These T cell receptor beta chains were read from a single sample in a study of cytomegalovirus exposure and HLA in healthy donors. Assay: immunoSEQ multiplex PCR; the TCRdb copy retains only in-frame clones and omits some. The sample lists 130,000 to 150,000 clones, roughly 78% seen once, with approximately 2% in the top ten. What was sequenced was PBMCs. The receptors were sampled from a young man in good health and CMV-seronegative. Each CDR3 is given with its conserved first and last residue. Fields, in order: CDR3 DNA, CDR3 protein, CDR3 length, D gene, V gene, clone size, J gene. D genes are given only for firm matches. Size tells how often a clone was seen (once, few, many) or the class of an expanded clone, and some rows leave it out.

CDR3 DNA: TGTGCCAGCAGCGTAGGGTGGCGGCTCAATCAGCCCCAGCATTTT; CDR3 protein: CASSVGWRLNQPQHF; CDR3 length: 15; D gene: -; V gene: TRBV9; clone size: -; J gene: TRBJ1-5
CDR3 DNA: TGTGCCAGTAGACAGGGAGGAGGCTATGGCTACACCTTC; CDR3 protein: CASRQGGGYGYTF; CDR3 length: 13; D gene: TRBD1; V gene: TRBV6-5; clone size: -; J gene: TRBJ1-2
CDR3 DNA: TGTGCCAGCAGTTTATCCCCGGGAGGCTTAGGCCCAGGCTCCTACAATGAGCAGTTCTTC; CDR3 protein: CASSLSPGGLGPGSYNEQFF; CDR3 length: 20; D gene: TRBD2; V gene: TRBV27; clone size: -; J gene: TRBJ2-1
CDR3 DNA: TGTGCCAGCAGCCAACGGCTAGCGGGGGTCACAGATACGCAGTATTTT; CDR3 protein: CASSQRLAGVTDTQYF; CDR3 length: 16; D gene: TRBD2; V gene: TRBV16; clone size: -; J gene: TRBJ2-3
CDR3 DNA: TGTGCCAGTAGTATTCGGGACAGGGGAAGCTTTCTGTTCTTC; CDR3 protein: CASSIRDRGSFLFF; CDR3 length: 14; D gene: TRBD1; V gene: TRBV19; clone size: -; J gene: TRBJ2-1
CDR3 DNA: TGTGCCAGTAGTATTAATAGCGGGAGTTTCGAGCAGTACTTC; CDR3 protein: CASSINSGSFEQYF; CDR3 length: 14; D gene: TRBD2; V gene: TRBV19; clone size: -; J gene: TRBJ2-7
CDR3 DNA: TGTGCCAGCAGTTTACTAGCGGGAGCAAACGAGCAGTACTTC; CDR3 protein: CASSLLAGANEQYF; CDR3 length: 14; D gene: TRBD2; V gene: TRBV28; clone size: -; J gene: TRBJ2-7
CDR3 DNA: TGTGCCAGCAGTTTAGGGACAGGGGGCTACATGAACACTGAAGCTTTCTTT; CDR3 protein: CASSLGTGGYMNTEAFF; CDR3 length: 17; D gene: TRBD1; V gene: TRBV28; clone size: -; J gene: TRBJ1-1
CDR3 DNA: TGCGCCAGCAGCCCCCCAAATCGGGGTAACGAGCAGTACTTC; CDR3 protein: CASSPPNRGNEQYF; CDR3 length: 14; D gene: -; V gene: TRBV5-1; clone size: -; J gene: TRBJ2-7
CDR3 DNA: TGCGCCAGCAGCCAAGATCCGGGACAGAGCTCCTACAATGAGCAGTTCTTC; CDR3 protein: CASSQDPGQSSYNEQFF; CDR3 length: 17; D gene: TRBD1; V gene: TRBV4-1; clone size: -; J gene: TRBJ2-1
CDR3 DNA: TGCGCCAGCAGCTTGGCTCCGTACCAAGAGACCCAGTACTTC; CDR3 protein: CASSLAPYQETQYF; CDR3 length: 14; D gene: -; V gene: TRBV5-1; clone size: -; J gene: TRBJ2-5
CDR3 DNA: TGTGCCAGCGGACAGGGGACCCTCCAGTACTTC; CDR3 protein: CASGQGTLQYF; CDR3 length: 11; D gene: TRBD1; V gene: TRBV6-5; clone size: few; J gene: TRBJ2-7
CDR3 DNA: TGTGCCAGCAGCCCCACCCTAAATTCACCCCTCCACTTT; CDR3 protein: CASSPTLNSPLHF; CDR3 length: 13; D gene: -; V gene: TRBV6-5; clone size: -; J gene: TRBJ1-6
CDR3 DNA: TGTGCCAGCAGTGATGGACACTCTCTTCAGCCCCAGCATTTT; CDR3 protein: CASSDGHSLQPQHF; CDR3 length: 14; D gene: -; V gene: TRBV25-1; clone size: -; J gene: TRBJ1-5
CDR3 DNA: TGTGCCAGCAGTCTAGGGGGGGGACGCGACCAGCCCCAGCATTTT; CDR3 protein: CASSLGGGRDQPQHF; CDR3 length: 15; D gene: -; V gene: TRBV11-2; clone size: -; J gene: TRBJ1-5
CDR3 DNA: TGTGCCAGCAGTTACGGGAGGGTCCCCCTGAACACTGAAGCTTTCTTT; CDR3 protein: CASSYGRVPLNTEAFF; CDR3 length: 16; D gene: -; V gene: TRBV6-6; clone size: -; J gene: TRBJ1-1
CDR3 DNA: TGTGCCAGCAGCTCGAGGTGGATTCAGAACACTGAAGCTTTCTTT; CDR3 protein: CASSSRWIQNTEAFF; CDR3 length: 15; D gene: -; V gene: TRBV5-6; clone size: -; J gene: TRBJ1-1
CDR3 DNA: TGTGCCAGTAGTATAGGTCTTAGCAATCAGCCCCAGCATTTT; CDR3 protein: CASSIGLSNQPQHF; CDR3 length: 14; D gene: -; V gene: TRBV19; clone size: -; J gene: TRBJ1-5
CDR3 DNA: TGTGCCAGCATCAATCGAGGGAACACTGAAGCTTTCTTT; CDR3 protein: CASINRGNTEAFF; CDR3 length: 13; D gene: -; V gene: TRBV6-6; clone size: -; J gene: TRBJ1-1
CDR3 DNA: TGTGCAAGTCGCTCGTGGGGGGAAAGCTCCTACGAGCAGTACTTC; CDR3 protein: CASRSWGESSYEQYF; CDR3 length: 15; D gene: -; V gene: TRBV12-2; clone size: once; J gene: TRBJ2-7
CDR3 DNA: TGTGCCAGCAGTTACCGGTTCTTCTCAAATGAAAAACTGTTTTTT; CDR3 protein: CASSYRFFSNEKLFF; CDR3 length: 15; D gene: -; V gene: TRBV6-5; clone size: -; J gene: TRBJ1-4
CDR3 DNA: TGTGCCAGTTTAATAAACAGGGGCCTTAACTATGGCTACACCTTC; CDR3 protein: CASLINRGLNYGYTF; CDR3 length: 15; D gene: TRBD1; V gene: TRBV28; clone size: once; J gene: TRBJ1-2
CDR3 DNA: TGCGCCAGCAGTCATACGGTACCTACAGTGATTTGGAATGAGCAGTTCTTC; CDR3 protein: CASSHTVPTVIWNEQFF; CDR3 length: 17; D gene: -; V gene: TRBV4-1; clone size: -; J gene: TRBJ2-1
CDR3 DNA: TGTGCCAGCAGCTTAGGCCCGACAGGGATCGACGGAAACACCATATATTTT; CDR3 protein: CASSLGPTGIDGNTIYF; CDR3 length: 17; D gene: TRBD1; V gene: TRBV7-9; clone size: -; J gene: TRBJ1-3
CDR3 DNA: TGTGCCAGTAGTATTTCTGGGGCCACCTACAATGAGCAGTTCTTC; CDR3 protein: CASSISGATYNEQFF; CDR3 length: 15; D gene: -; V gene: TRBV19; clone size: -; J gene: TRBJ2-1
CDR3 DNA: TGTGCCAGTAGTACCCAAGGGACAGTCTATGGCTACACCTTC; CDR3 protein: CASSTQGTVYGYTF; CDR3 length: 14; D gene: TRBD1; V gene: TRBV19; clone size: -; J gene: TRBJ1-2
CDR3 DNA: TGTGCCAGCAGTGAAGCCGAATCGGGGGGGTTCCTCAATCAGCCCCAGCATTTT; CDR3 protein: CASSEAESGGFLNQPQHF; CDR3 length: 18; D gene: -; V gene: TRBV6-1; clone size: few; J gene: TRBJ1-5
CDR3 DNA: TGTGCCAGCAGCTCACTCTCGAGCGGAGGGGAGACCCAGTACTTC; CDR3 protein: CASSSLSSGGETQYF; CDR3 length: 15; D gene: -; V gene: TRBV5-4; clone size: -; J gene: TRBJ2-5
CDR3 DNA: TGCGCCAGCAGTGATGGGCTAGCGGGAGGGACGAACACCGGGGAGCTGTTTTTT; CDR3 protein: CASSDGLAGGTNTGELFF; CDR3 length: 18; D gene: TRBD2; V gene: TRBV10-1; clone size: -; J gene: TRBJ2-2
CDR3 DNA: TGTGCCAGTAGTATCTGGTTAGGGACAGGGGATGAGCAGTTCTTC; CDR3 protein: CASSIWLGTGDEQFF; CDR3 length: 15; D gene: TRBD1; V gene: TRBV19; clone size: -; J gene: TRBJ2-1
CDR3 DNA: TGCGCCAGCAGCCAAGCTCTCCAGGGGGAGGTGAACACTGAAGCTTTCTTT; CDR3 protein: CASSQALQGEVNTEAFF; CDR3 length: 17; D gene: TRBD1; V gene: TRBV4-1; clone size: few; J gene: TRBJ1-1
CDR3 DNA: TGTGCCACCAGCAGAGGGGGGGTCTACGAGCAGTACTTC; CDR3 protein: CATSRGGVYEQYF; CDR3 length: 13; D gene: -; V gene: TRBV15; clone size: -; J gene: TRBJ2-7
CDR3 DNA: TGTGCCAGTAGTCCCCGGGACAGGGGGCTCTACGAGCAGTACTTC; CDR3 protein: CASSPRDRGLYEQYF; CDR3 length: 15; D gene: TRBD1; V gene: TRBV19; clone size: once; J gene: TRBJ2-7
CDR3 DNA: TGTGCCAGCAGCTTCAGGGAGGGGTTCACCGGGGAGCTGTTTTTT; CDR3 protein: CASSFREGFTGELFF; CDR3 length: 15; D gene: TRBD2; V gene: TRBV11-2; clone size: -; J gene: TRBJ2-2
CDR3 DNA: TGTGCCAGCAGCCCGGGACAGTCCTACGAGCAGTACTTC; CDR3 protein: CASSPGQSYEQYF; CDR3 length: 13; D gene: TRBD1; V gene: TRBV5-6; clone size: -; J gene: TRBJ2-7